This TCR beta chain comes out of a study of blood T cells in healthy people across ages (dated by TCRdb to the mid-2010s). As for the study more broadly: In model experiments, template switching captured about one uniquely barcoded TCR beta cDNA molecule for every two T cells. Four age groups were formed from the donors: young (average approximately 17 years), middle-aged (just under 40), aged (roughly 59) and long-lived (more than 75). For two donors (one aged 18 to 30 and one aged 80 or older), the study analyzed two additional independent replicas of 1 million unique cDNA reads from the same blood draw. To avoid experimental bias, donors of different ages were distributed randomly across sequencing lanes. Age-related changes in TCR beta repertoire diversity were measured in the study by deep sequencing normalized with unique cDNA molecular identifiers. What the study reported, not specific to this receptor: Conclusive comparison of naive and antigen-experienced compartments was prevented by the profiling of bulk unsorted PBMCs. Because donor CMV infection status was unknown, age-related changes in expanded clonotypes were potentially confounded. Estimates of total diversity from one million sequenced T cells were regarded as lower bounds and underestimates. Observed TCR beta diversity per million T cells fell roughly linearly with age, and a significant reduction was already apparent by age roughly 41. There was a strong correlation between observed TCR beta diversity and the percentage of naive T cells measured by flow cytometry. Compared with the aged group, the long-lived group had more naive CD4+ T cells, fewer expanded clones and increased TCR diversity, a pattern suggesting age selection.

This clonotype was seen a few times. The specificity of this receptor is unknown. No qualities accompany the bases; no much larger clone lies one base away. Systemically healthy Caucasian individuals from Russia, approximately 39 in total and aged roughly 6 to 100 years, were included as donors. Each donor gave 8.5 to 10 milliliters of peripheral blood, collected into EDTA-treated Vacutainer tubes. Ficoll-Paque density-gradient centrifugation was used to isolate PBMCs, with at least 6.5 million obtained per sample. Total RNA, at least 5 micrograms per sample, was extracted from PBMCs with Trizol reagent. For every donor, flow cytometry on a PBMC aliquot measured the percentage of naive CD45RAhigh/CD27high T cells. Via the germline V gene, CDR1 is SGHRS and CDR2 YFSETQ. The CDR3 numbers 15 residues from cysteine through phenylalanine. The read is trimmed to its CDR3 DNA, 45 bases read in frame from base 1. Trimming removed 3 bases from V and 5 bases from J; the gene matches leave 10 bases unexplained.

The library was generated by 5' RACE. This sample was sequenced with an Illumina HiSeq 2500. A second about 7 to 11 cycle PCR used a sample-barcoded 5' primer and a J-beta primer mix. A unique molecular identifier was introduced onto each TCR beta cDNA molecule by a template-switch 5' adaptor carrying 12 random nucleotides. Each sample yielded at least 2.5 million CDR3-containing paired-end reads. All of the RNA was converted into first-strand cDNA using the Mint cDNA synthesis kit, with a TRBC-specific oligonucleotide serving as the primer. Following uracil-DNA glycosylase treatment, a first 18-cycle PCR with universal primers M1SS and BC2_uni_R was performed on all cDNA. As for the original processing: Normalization of each sample was performed by random selection of 1 million high-quality reads, each carrying a distinct molecular identifier. Instead of being binned into consensus sequences, reads that shared molecular identifiers were thrown out. CDR3 identification, clonotype clustering and error correction used MiTCR with a Q25 quality threshold and the strictest error-elimination algorithm. Lower-bound total TCR beta diversity was estimated with a nonparametric unseen species model using Euler transformation. TCRdb ran its own pipeline on the public reads, namely fastp trimming at Q25 and MiXCR clone calling, and kept in-frame beta chains. Merged by CDR3 protein, the rows form single entries marked with the most common genes and DNA. TCRdb, not the original authors, processed these V and J calls. The sample table contains approximately 810,000 distinct CDR3 sequences; only one count was recorded for about 34% of them. About an eighth of the sample comes from the top ten.

The sequence links TRBV5-1 to TRBJ2-5; 7 nucleotides in the junction match TRBD1. The receptor comes from a man between 18 and 29 years old in good health. Source material: blood. The nucleotides read TGCGCCAGCAGCTCGGGTGACAGGGCTATTGAGACCCAGTACTTC. Translated, it reads CASSSGDRAIETQYF.